A single T cell receptor (beta chain) is shown here with its context. What it recognizes is unknown. This entry belongs to a study of cytomegalovirus exposure and HLA in healthy donors. Study at large: The study's early data release held roughly 91 million unique TCRs from HLA-typed donors.

It was with 60 Vbeta and 13 Jbeta primers that the PCR ran. The assay was immunoSEQ multiplex PCR, and TCRdb's table has in-frame clones only and misses some. This table has roughly 200,000 clones, more than 65% appearing once. General observations from the study: Within an earlier analysis, most TCR beta V segments proved productive either about 87% or about 30% of the time.

The CDR3 is 16 residues long. Looked up from germline, CDR1 is LNHDA and CDR2 is SQIVND (reference sequence). Trimming took 5 bases from V and 0 from J, leaving 14 bases between them. It was healthy bone marrow donors who served as donors. The rearrangement joins TRBV19 to TRBJ1-3; possibly TRBD1 for D (6 bases). The receptor was isolated from a man between 18 and 29 years old in good health and CMV-seronegative. Sequenced material: PBMCs. CDR3 DNA: TGTGCCAGTAGTCTAAACGACAGGTCCTCTGGAAACACCATATATTTT. Translating it yields CASSLNDRSSGNTIYF.